These 18 T cell receptor beta chains came from one sample sequenced in a study of CD8+ T cells in alopecia areata (dated by TCRdb to 2016 to 2018). The library relied on the immunoSEQ multiplex PCR assay. To provide template for TCR sequencing, every sample had RNA extracted and reverse transcribed into cDNA. Held by TCRdb, this immuneACCESS table contains in-frame sequences only and omits some clones. Under half of the omission traces to an unresolved V gene where checked; the cause of the rest is unknown. The table for this sample lists fewer than 80,000 clones; approximately 60% of them were counted only once. Over 15% of the sample rests with the top ten. In the paper's terms, the time point label means: baseline before oral tofacitinib. Specimen: CD8+ T cells sorted from blood, collected at week 0. The receptors derive from a human donor with alopecia areata.

This clone was observed a few times. The chain carries TRBV14 and TRBJ2-1; D is perhaps TRBD2 (5 bases). V was pared by 4 bases and J by 5 bases, with 12 bases between. CDR1 is SGHDN, CDR2 FVKESK, per germline. This CDR3 spans 14 amino acids. CDR3: CASSRRGGDNEQFF. The CDR3 DNA sequence: TGTGCCAGCAGCCGCCGGGGTGGAGACAATGAGCAGTTCTTC.

The chain recombines TRBV30 with TRBJ2-1; possibly TRBD1 for D (5 bases). Trimming cost V 3 bases and J 14 bases, with 14 bases left between them. The CDR3 length is 11 residues. Per the germline V gene, CDR1 is GTSNPN and CDR2 is SVGIG (reference sequence). The CDR3 sequence is CAWRWGPEEFF. The CDR3 coding sequence is TGTGCCTGGAGGTGGGGCCCCGAGGAGTTCTTC.

This clone was recorded a few times. The rearrangement joins TRBV7-7 to TRBJ2-2; no clear D. V lost 1 base to trimming and J lost 0 bases, with 9 bases between them. This CDR3 is 16 amino acids long. Germline V gene lookup returns CDR1 SSHAT and CDR2 FNYEAQ (reference sequence). CDR3: CASSLVAGANTGELFF. DNA of the CDR3: TGTGCCAGCAGCTTAGTAGCCGGCGCGAACACCGGGGAGCTGTTTTTT.

The chain couples TRBV13 to TRBJ1-1, with a possible D match to TRBD1 (5 bases). The germline V gene encodes CDR1 PRHDT and CDR2 FYEKMQ (reference sequence). Deletions cut 5 bases from V and 0 bases from J, with 13 bases between. This CDR3 is 15 amino acids long. The CDR3, as DNA: TGTGCCAGCAGCCCAGACCCGGACATGAACACTGAAGCTTTCTTT. Residues: CASSPDPDMNTEAFF. Combining the CDR3 with reference TRBV13 and TRBJ1-1 gives the whole variable domain AAGVIQSPRHLIKEKRETATLKCYPIPRHDTVYWYQQGPGQDPQFLISFYEKMQSDKGSIPDRFSAQQFSDYHSELNMSSLELGDSALYFCASSPDPDMNTEAFFGQGTRLTVV.

J is TRBJ1-5 and V is TRBV27, with D unclear. The germline CDR1 and CDR2 sequences are MNHEY and SMNVEV (reference sequence). Trimming removed 0 bases at V and 4 bases at J, with 7 bases between. This CDR3 comprises 14 residues. The CDR3 region is CASSLSWPNQPQHF. The CDR3 DNA sequence: TGTGCCAGCAGTTTATCCTGGCCTAATCAGCCCCAGCATTTT.

V is TRBV5-1 and J is TRBJ1-1; D gene unclear. The V end lost 4 bases, the J end lost 0 bases, and 13 bases lay between the germline ends. Germline CDR1 SGHRS, CDR2 YFSETQ. The CDR3 consists of 15 residues. The DNA for the CDR3 is TGCGCCAGCAGCCACGACTGGTGGGTGAACACTGAAGCTTTCTTT. It encodes CASSHDWWVNTEAFF.

This chain uses TRBV7-2 with TRBJ2-3; D is unclear. Germline loops: CDR1 SGHTA, CDR2 FQGNSA. The CDR3 consists of 13 residues. V lost 1 base, J lost 3 bases, and 5 bases lay in between. Written as DNA, the CDR3 is TGTGCCAGCAGCTTAGTTAGGACAGATACGCAGTATTTT. Encoded protein: CASSLVRTDTQYF.

This sequence joins TRBV6-8 and TRBJ2-5; the D gene is possibly TRBD1 (6 bases). The CDR3 sequence is 12 residues long. Germline assignment: CDR1 MNHGY and CDR2 SAAAGT. CDR3 amino acids: CARKTGQETQYF. The CDR3 DNA reads TGTGCTCGAAAGACAGGCCAAGAGACCCAGTACTTC.

This clone was seen only a few times. Here the CDR3 DNA reads TGTGCCAGCAGTCTCCCGGACGGTACCTACGAGCAGTACTTC. It encodes CASSLPDGTYEQYF. This sequence joins TRBV28 and TRBJ2-7; D gene uncertain. CDR1 and CDR2 (germline): MDHEN, SYDVKM. The CDR3 sequence is 14 residues long. Between the trimmed V and J ends, which lost 5 bases and 2 bases, there was a span of 13 bases.

The chain recombines TRBV7-2 with TRBJ2-3; D uncertain. The CDR3 is 13 residues long. Deletions cut 0 bases from V and 6 bases from J, with 7 bases between. Germline CDR1 and CDR2: SGHTA and FQGNSA. CDR3 sequence (DNA): TGTGCCAGCAGCTTAGCGTTGTGGGATACGCAGTATTTT. Its protein is CASSLALWDTQYF. The whole variable domain, remainder taken from reference TRBV7-2 and TRBJ2-3, is GAGVSQSPSNKVTEKGKDVELRCDPISGHTALYWYRQSLGQGLEFLIYFQGNSAPDKSGLPSDRFSAERTGGSVSTLTIQRTQQEDSAVYLCASSLALWDTQYFGPGTRLTVL.

This chain connects TRBV29-1 to TRBJ2-3, with D possibly being TRBD2 (5 bases). The germline CDR1 and CDR2 sequences are SQVTM and ANQGSEA. The CDR3 totals 12 residues. The CDR3 loop is CTTTEEGDTQYF. In DNA, the CDR3 is TGCACCACCACGGAGGAAGGAGATACGCAGTATTTT.

The chain is built from TRBV7-3 and TRBJ2-3; 11 bases map to TRBD2. The CDR3 spans 15 residues. Germline CDR1 SGHTA, CDR2 FQGTGA. V dropped 5 bases and J dropped 2; count of bases not matched to a gene: 3. The CDR3 DNA follows: TGTGCCAGCAGCCGTAGCGGGGGGGCCACAGATACGCAGTATTTT. Its protein is CASSRSGGATDTQYF. The whole variable domain, filled in from reference TRBV7-3 and TRBJ2-3, reads GAGVSQTPSNKVTEKGKYVELRCDPISGHTALYWYRQSLGQGPEFLIYFQGTGAADDSGLPNDRFFAVRPEGSVSTLKIQRTERGDSAVYLCASSRSGGATDTQYFGPGTRLTVL.

This chain uses TRBV5-1 with TRBJ2-7; 10 nucleotides match TRBD1. The CDR3 loop spans 14 amino acids. With V trimmed by 3 bases and J by 2 bases, 2 bases remained unmatched. Germline V gene data show CDR1 as SGHRS and CDR2 as YFSETQ. In DNA, the CDR3 is TGCGCCAGCAGCTCCGGACAGGGGGCCTACGAGCAGTACTTC. Its protein is CASSSGQGAYEQYF.

The J gene is TRBJ2-7, the V gene TRBV5-4, with 14 nucleotides matching TRBD2. Losses at the gene ends were 4 bases for V and 5 bases for J; bases not matched to a gene: 8. Per the germline V gene, CDR1 is SGHNT and CDR2 is YYREEE (reference sequence). The CDR3 has 16 residues. Written as DNA, the CDR3 is TGTGCCAGCAGCCCGGGACTAGCGGGAGTTATTGACGAGCAGTACTTC. It translates to CASSPGLAGVIDEQYF.

The gene calls are TRBV5-1 and TRBJ1-1; D gene unclear. This CDR3 spans 13 amino acids. V lost 4 bases and J lost 0, with 7 bases in between. Germline V lookup: CDR1 SGHRS, CDR2 YFSETQ. CDR3 protein: CASSETMNTEAFF. For the CDR3, the DNA is TGCGCCAGCAGCGAAACCATGAACACTGAAGCTTTCTTT. The full variable domain, in which reference TRBV5-1 and TRBJ1-1 provide the parts outside the CDR3, is KAGVTQTPRYLIKTRGQQVTLSCSPISGHRSVSWYQQTPGQGLQFLFEYFSETQRNKGNFPGRFSGRQFSNSRSEMNVSTLELGDSALYLCASSETMNTEAFFGQGTRLTVV.

Of note for this clone: One end of the junction does not line up with germline, which may come from a read error. This chain links TRBV29-1 with TRBJ2-7, with 8 bases identical to TRBD1. This CDR3 is 13 amino acids long. Germline V gene sequence: CDR1 SQVTM, CDR2 ANQGSEA. CDR3 sequence: CSVEGDRIYEQYF. The DNA of the CDR3 is TGCAGCGTGGAAGGGGACAGGATCTACGAGCAGTACTTC.

V gene TRBV15 combines with J gene TRBJ2-7; D is uncertain. The V and J ends lost 6 bases and 5 bases respectively, with 11 bases between them. Germline V gene sequence: CDR1 LNHNV, CDR2 YYDKDF (reference sequence). This CDR3 is 12 amino acids long. The chain's CDR3 is CATSLRYHEQYF. The CDR3, as DNA: TGTGCCACCAGTCTCCGTTACCACGAGCAGTACTTC. Full variable domain (missing parts from reference TRBV15 and TRBJ2-7): DAMVIQNPRYQVTQFGKPVTLSCSQTLNHNVMYWYQQKSSQAPKLLFHYYDKDFNNEADTPDNFQSRRPNTSFCFLDIRSPGLGDTAMYLCATSLRYHEQYFGPGTRLTVT.

The CDR3 DNA follows: TGCGCCAGCGGATTAAGCTCCTACAATGAGCAGTTCTTC. This gives the protein CASGLSSYNEQFF. The J gene is TRBJ2-1, the V gene TRBV5-1, with D hard to call. Trimming pared 7 bases from V and 0 bases from J, leaving 8 bases between. This CDR3 spans 13 amino acids. Looked up from germline, CDR1 is SGHRS and CDR2 is YFSETQ.